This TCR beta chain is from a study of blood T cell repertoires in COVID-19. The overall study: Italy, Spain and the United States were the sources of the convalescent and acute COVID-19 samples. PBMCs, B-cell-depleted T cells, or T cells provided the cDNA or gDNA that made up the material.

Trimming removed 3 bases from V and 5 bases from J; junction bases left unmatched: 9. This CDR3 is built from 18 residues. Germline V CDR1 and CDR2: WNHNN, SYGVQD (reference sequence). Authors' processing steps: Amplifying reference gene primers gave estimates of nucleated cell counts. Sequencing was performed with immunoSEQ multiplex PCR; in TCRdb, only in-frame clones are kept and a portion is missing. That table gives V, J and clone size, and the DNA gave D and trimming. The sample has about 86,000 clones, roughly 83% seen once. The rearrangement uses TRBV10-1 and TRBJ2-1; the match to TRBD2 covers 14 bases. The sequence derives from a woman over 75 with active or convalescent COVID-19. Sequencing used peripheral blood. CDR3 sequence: CASSDKGLAGVLDNEQFF. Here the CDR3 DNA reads TGCGCCAGCAGTGATAAGGGACTAGCGGGAGTTTTAGACAATGAGCAGTTCTTC.